A selection of T cell receptor beta chains follows, all from one sample in a study of blood T cell repertoires in COVID-19. Sequencing was performed with immunoSEQ multiplex PCR; in TCRdb, only in-frame clones are kept and a portion is missing. The table has 98,000 or so clones, 86% seen once. The sequenced sample was peripheral blood. These receptors were collected from a woman aged 55-69 years in a cohort sampled during active or convalescent COVID-19. Both conserved end residues are part of each CDR3. D genes are given only for firm matches. Expanded clones get a size class; other rows say once, few or many, or leave the size out.

V,D,J,size,DNA,CDR3
TRBV7-8,TRBD2,TRBJ2-2,.,TGTGCCAGCAGCAGCCTGGGGCTAGCGGGAGGTCGGGAGCTGTTTTTT,CASSSLGLAGGRELFF
TRBV19,.,TRBJ2-1,.,TGTGCCAGTAGTATTAGGGCGGGAAGGCTGGCCTATGAGCAGTTCTTC,CASSIRAGRLAYEQFF
TRBV21-1,.,TRBJ1-5,few,TGTGCCAGCGGGTCGGAGAGTAGTAATAGCAATCAGCCCCAGCATTTT,CASGSESSNSNQPQHF
TRBV5-5,.,TRBJ1-1,once,TGTGCCAGCAGCTTTGGGACTCCTCACACTGAAGCTTTCTTT,CASSFGTPHTEAFF
TRBV5-1,TRBD2,TRBJ2-1,.,TGCGCCAGCAGCTTCGGACTAGCGGGGCTCTACAATGAGCAGTTCTTC,CASSFGLAGLYNEQFF
TRBV6-1,.,TRBJ1-3,.,TGTGCCAGCAGTGAACCGGGACTACTACCCTCTGGAAACACCATATATTTT,CASSEPGLLPSGNTIYF
TRBV6-4,TRBD1,TRBJ2-7,.,TGTGCCAGCAGGGCCGGGGACAGGGTTGCGGGGTCCTACGAGCAGTACTTC,CASRAGDRVAGSYEQYF
TRBV19,TRBD1,TRBJ1-2,.,TGTGCCAGTAGTACCTTCCCCGACAGGGGGAATGGCTACACCTTC,CASSTFPDRGNGYTF
TRBV6-4,.,TRBJ2-6,.,TGTGCCAGCAGCCCCGACAGGAGCTCTGGGGCCAACGTCCTGACTTTC,CASSPDRSSGANVLTF
TRBV5-6,TRBD1,TRBJ1-6,.,TGTGCCAGCAGCCATTTGCCGGACAGGGGGCCGGCCAATTCACCCCTCCACTTT,CASSHLPDRGPANSPLHF
TRBV5-1,.,TRBJ1-1,.,TGCGCCAGCAGCCTACTGGGGGCAGCTGAAGCTTTCTTT,CASSLLGAAEAFF
TRBV19,TRBD1,TRBJ1-2,.,TGTGCCAGTAGTAAAGGGCCCGGGACAGCCTATGGCTACACCTTC,CASSKGPGTAYGYTF
TRBV9,TRBD2,TRBJ2-1,.,TGTGCCAGCAGCGGTGGGAAGGAGCGGGGGGGCGTAAATGAGCAGTTCTTC,CASSGGKERGGVNEQFF
TRBV6-1,.,TRBJ1-4,.,TGTGCCAGCAGTGAACGGTCTGGCGGAAAACTGTTTTTT,CASSERSGGKLFF
TRBV5-4,TRBD2,TRBJ2-1,.,TGTGCCAGCAGCTCAGGTGGAAGCGGGGGGGCTACCTACAATGAGCAGTTCTTC,CASSSGGSGGATYNEQFF
TRBV25-1,.,TRBJ1-2,.,TGTGCCAGCACCCCCACGGGTACCCATGGCTACACCTTC,CASTPTGTHGYTF
TRBV29-1,TRBD2,TRBJ2-1,.,TGCAGCGTTGGGGCTCGGCGGGAGTCGTACAATGAGCAGTTCTTC,CSVGARRESYNEQFF
TRBV14,.,TRBJ1-6,.,TGTGCCAGCAGCCAAGGACAGCTTAATTCACCCCTCCACTTT,CASSQGQLNSPLHF
TRBV6-5,TRBD2,TRBJ2-1,.,TGTGCCAGCAGGTCACTAGCGGGAGCAGAAAATGAGCAGTTCTTC,CASRSLAGAENEQFF
TRBV2,.,TRBJ1-2,.,TGTGCCACCTCCAACCGAGACTATGGCTACACCTTC,CATSNRDYGYTF
TRBV7-8,TRBD2,TRBJ2-7,.,TGTGCCAGCAGCCAAGGGACTAGTAGCTACGAGCAGTACTTC,CASSQGTSSYEQYF
TRBV7-3,.,TRBJ1-1,.,TGTGCCAGCAGCTTAGGTCCGGGTTATAACACTGAAGCTTTCTTT,CASSLGPGYNTEAFF